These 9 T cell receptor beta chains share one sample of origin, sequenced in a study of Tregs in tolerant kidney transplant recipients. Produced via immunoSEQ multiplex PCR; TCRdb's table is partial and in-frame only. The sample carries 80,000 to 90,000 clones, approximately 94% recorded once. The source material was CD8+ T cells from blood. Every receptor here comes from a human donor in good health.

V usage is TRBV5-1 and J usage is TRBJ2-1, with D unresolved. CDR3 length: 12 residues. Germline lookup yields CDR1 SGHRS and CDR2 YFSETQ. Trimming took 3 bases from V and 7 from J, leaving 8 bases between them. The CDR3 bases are TGCGCCAGCAGCTACCTTTCGAATGAGCAGTTCTTC. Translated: CASSYLSNEQFF.

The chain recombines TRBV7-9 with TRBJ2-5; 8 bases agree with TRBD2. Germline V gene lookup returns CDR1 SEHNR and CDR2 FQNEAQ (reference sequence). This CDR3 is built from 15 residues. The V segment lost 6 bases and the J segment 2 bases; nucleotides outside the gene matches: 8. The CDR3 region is CASRQDGGVQETQYF. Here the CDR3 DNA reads TGTGCCAGCAGACAGGACGGGGGGGTACAAGAGACCCAGTACTTC.

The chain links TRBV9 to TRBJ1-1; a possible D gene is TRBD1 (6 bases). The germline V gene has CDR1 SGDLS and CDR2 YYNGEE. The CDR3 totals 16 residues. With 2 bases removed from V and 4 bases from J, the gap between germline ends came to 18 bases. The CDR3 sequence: CASSVYRAPESTEAFF. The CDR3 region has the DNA TGTGCCAGCAGCGTTTACAGGGCGCCGGAGAGCACTGAAGCTTTCTTT.

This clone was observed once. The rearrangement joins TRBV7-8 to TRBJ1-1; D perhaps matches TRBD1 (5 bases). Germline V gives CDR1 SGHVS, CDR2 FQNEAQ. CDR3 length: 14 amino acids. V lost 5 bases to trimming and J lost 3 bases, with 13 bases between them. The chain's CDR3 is CASSADSYYTEAFF. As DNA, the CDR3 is TGTGCCAGCAGCGCTGACAGTTATTACACTGAAGCTTTCTTT.

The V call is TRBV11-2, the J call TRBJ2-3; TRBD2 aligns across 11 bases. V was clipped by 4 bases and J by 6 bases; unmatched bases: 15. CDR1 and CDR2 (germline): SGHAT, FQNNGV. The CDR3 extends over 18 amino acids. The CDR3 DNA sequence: TGTGCCAGCAGCTCATTCCGGGACAGACTAGCGGGATTGGATACGCAGTATTTT. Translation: CASSSFRDRLAGLDTQYF. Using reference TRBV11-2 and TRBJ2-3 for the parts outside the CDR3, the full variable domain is EAGVAQSPRYKIIEKRQSVAFWCNPISGHATLYWYQQILGQGPKLLIQFQNNGVVDDSQLPKDRFSAERLKGVDSTLKIQPAKLEDSAVYLCASSSFRDRLAGLDTQYFGPGTRLTVL.

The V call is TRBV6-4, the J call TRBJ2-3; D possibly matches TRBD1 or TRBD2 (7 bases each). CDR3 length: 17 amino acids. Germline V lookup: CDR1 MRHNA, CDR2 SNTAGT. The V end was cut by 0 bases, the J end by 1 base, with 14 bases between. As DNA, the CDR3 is TGTGCCAGCAGTGACTCCCCGGCAGGGGGGGGCACAGATACGCAGTATTTT. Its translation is CASSDSPAGGGTDTQYF.

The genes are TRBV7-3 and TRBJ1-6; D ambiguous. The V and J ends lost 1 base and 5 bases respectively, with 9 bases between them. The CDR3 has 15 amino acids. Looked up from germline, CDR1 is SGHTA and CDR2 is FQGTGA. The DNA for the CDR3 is TGTGCCAGCAGCTTAAGGGAGAGTAATAATTCACCCCTCCACTTT. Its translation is CASSLRESNNSPLHF.

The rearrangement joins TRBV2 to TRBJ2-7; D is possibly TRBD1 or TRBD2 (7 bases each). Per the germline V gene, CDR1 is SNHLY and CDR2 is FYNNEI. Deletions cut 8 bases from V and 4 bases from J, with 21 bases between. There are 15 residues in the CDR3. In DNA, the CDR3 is TGTGCCAGCCTTGGACAGGCTAGGGGAGGGTACGAGCAGTACTTC. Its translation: CASLGQARGGYEQYF.

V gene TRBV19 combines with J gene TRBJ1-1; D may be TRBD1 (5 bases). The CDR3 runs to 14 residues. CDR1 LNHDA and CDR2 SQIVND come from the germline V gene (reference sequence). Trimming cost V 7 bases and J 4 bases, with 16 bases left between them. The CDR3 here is CASTPLWDRTEAFF. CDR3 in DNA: TGTGCCAGTACCCCGCTGTGGGACCGCACTGAAGCTTTCTTT.